A single sample gave rise to the 20 T cell receptor beta chains below, sequenced in a study of shared clonotypes between healthy human individuals. Method: immunoSEQ multiplex PCR; TCRdb's copy keeps in-frame clones and lacks some. Of some 980,000 clones listed, around three quarters were seen once; the top ten hold about 1.5%. The material sequenced was memory CD4+ T cells sorted from blood. Subset of the sample: CD45RA-negative fraction. The receptors were gathered from a man between 18 and 29 years old in good health.

The chain joins TRBV27 to TRBJ2-3; possible D gene TRBD1, 5 bases. CDR1 and CDR2 (germline): MNHEY, SMNVEV (reference sequence). The ends were cut back, 7 bases at V and 3 bases at J, with 11 bases in the middle. The CDR3 sequence is 13 residues long. The CDR3 DNA follows: TGTGCCAGCACAGGTAGGGGAACAGATACGCAGTATTTT. The encoded protein is CASTGRGTDTQYF.

As for this clone: A read error may account for a junction end that differs from germline. The chain uses TRBV7-7 and TRBJ2-2; D might be TRBD1 (5 bases). Germline CDR1 and CDR2: SSHAT and FNYEAQ (reference sequence). This CDR3 has 15 amino acids. CDR3 protein: CASRPDSFGAGELFF. CDR3 nucleotide sequence: TGTGCTAGCAGGCCTGACAGCTTTGGGGCCGGGGAGCTGTTTTTT.

V and J are TRBV30 and TRBJ1-4; D is ambiguous. V lost 2 bases, J lost 0 bases, and 10 bases lay in between. CDR3 length: 15 residues. Germline V gene lookup returns CDR1 GTSNPN and CDR2 SVGIG (reference sequence). CDR3 protein: CAWSSAGTTNEKLFF. CDR3 DNA: TGTGCCTGGAGTTCCGCCGGTACAACTAATGAAAAACTGTTTTTT.

V usage is TRBV6-5 and J usage is TRBJ1-5, with D uncertain. V lost 4 bases, J lost 2 bases, and 6 bases lay in between. The length of the CDR3 is 13 residues. Germline V gene data show CDR1 as MNHEY and CDR2 as SVGAGI. CDR3 amino acids: CASSLVGNQPQHF. The CDR3 DNA is TGTGCCAGCAGTTTGGTAGGCAATCAGCCCCAGCATTTT.

DNA of the CDR3: TGTGCCAGCAGCGTAGGAGCGGGAGTCGTCACCGGGGAGCTGTTTTTT. This encodes CASSVGAGVVTGELFF. The rearrangement links TRBV9 to TRBJ2-2; 8 bases agree with TRBD2. Germline V CDR1 and CDR2: SGDLS, YYNGEE. J lost 4 bases, V lost 0 bases, and 5 bases had no gene match. The CDR3 is 16 amino acids.

The V call is TRBV25-1, the J call TRBJ2-1; D is unclear. The germline V gene encodes CDR1 MGHDK and CDR2 SYGVNS. The V and J ends lost 3 bases and 0 bases respectively, with 9 bases between them. The CDR3 runs to 15 residues. Here the CDR3 DNA reads TGTGCCAGCAGTGAGGCGAGGACCTCCTACAATGAGCAGTTCTTC. Amino acid sequence: CASSEARTSYNEQFF.

This clone was seen only a few times. The V and J genes are TRBV5-6 and TRBJ2-4, with a possible D match to TRBD2 (6 bases). This CDR3 spans 19 amino acids. Trimming left V 4 bases short and J 0 bases short, with 23 bases between. Per the germline V gene, CDR1 is SGHDT and CDR2 is YYEEEE. The CDR3 bases are TGTGCCAGCAGCCAGCGAGGCGGGACCTCTTCACTAGCCAAAAACATTCAGTACTTC. Translated, it gives CASSQRGGTSSLAKNIQYF.

CDR3 region: CASSFSKNIQYF. DNA of the CDR3: TGTGCCAGCAGCTTTTCCAAAAACATTCAGTACTTC. The V and J genes are TRBV2 and TRBJ2-4, with D hard to call. Germline CDR1 SNHLY, CDR2 FYNNEI. The CDR3 covers 12 residues. Trimming left V 6 bases short and J 2 bases short, with 5 bases between. The full variable domain, in which reference TRBV2 and TRBJ2-4 provide the parts outside the CDR3, is EPEVTQTPSHQVTQMGQEVILRCVPISNHLYFYWYRQILGQKVEFLVSFYNNEISEKSEIFDDQFSVERPDGSNFTLKIRSTKLEDSAMYFCASSFSKNIQYFGAGTRLSVL.

The chain joins TRBV6-1 to TRBJ2-7, with 7 bases fitting TRBD1. J gave up 0 bases and V 11 bases, and 7 bases lay outside the gene matches. CDR1 and CDR2 from the germline V gene are MNHNS and SASEGT. The CDR3 totals 13 residues. The CDR3 sequence is CAGRTGSSYEQYF. The CDR3 DNA sequence: TGTGCCGGTCGGACAGGTAGCTCCTACGAGCAGTACTTC.

The chain combines TRBV7-9 with TRBJ2-1; D tentatively reads TRBD1 or TRBD2 (5 bases each). The CDR3 runs to 9 residues. V lost 8 bases, J lost 10 bases, and 6 bases lay in between. The germline CDR1 and CDR2 sequences are SEHNR and FQNEAQ (reference sequence). CDR3 residues: CASGTEQFF. For the CDR3, the DNA is TGTGCCAGCGGGACGGAGCAGTTCTTC.

This chain links TRBV28 with TRBJ1-5; 7 bases agree with TRBD1. Trimming removed 6 bases from V and 3 bases from J; junction bases left unmatched: 5. This CDR3 spans 14 amino acids. The V gene's germline CDR1 is MDHEN and CDR2 SYDVKM. CDR3 nucleotide sequence: TGTGCCAGCAGCCAAGGGGGCCCCAATCAGCCCCAGCATTTT. As protein: CASSQGGPNQPQHF.

The chain couples TRBV9 to TRBJ2-1; 8 bases align to TRBD2. This CDR3 has 15 amino acids. The germline V gene encodes CDR1 SGDLS and CDR2 YYNGEE. The trim removed 4 bases at V and 2 bases at J, leaving 5 bases unmatched. Here the CDR3 reads CASSNRLATYNEQFF. The CDR3 DNA reads TGTGCCAGCAGCAACCGACTAGCGACCTACAATGAGCAGTTCTTC. The full variable domain, with the rest looked up from reference TRBV9 and TRBJ2-1, is DSGVTQTPKHLITATGQRVTLRCSPRSGDLSVYWYQQSLDQGLQFLIQYYNGEERAKGNILERFSAQQFPDLHSELNLSSLELGDSALYFCASSNRLATYNEQFFGPGTRLTVL.

The genes are TRBV7-9 and TRBJ1-1; D unresolved. The V and J ends lost 4 bases and 4 bases respectively, with 19 bases between them. The CDR3 sequence is 16 residues long. Looked up from germline, CDR1 is SEHNR and CDR2 is FQNEAQ (reference sequence). CDR3 in DNA: TGTGCCAGCAGCTCCGACCTGACGAGAACTGGCACTGAAGCTTTCTTT. It encodes CASSSDLTRTGTEAFF.

The chain uses TRBV12-5 and TRBJ2-7; unclear D gene. This CDR3 is 13 amino acids long. Germline assignment: CDR1 LGHNT and CDR2 FRNRAP. Trimming shortened V by 0 bases and J by 2 bases, and 5 bases separated the two germline ends. In nucleotides, the CDR3 is TGTGCTAGTGGTTTGGTACCCCCCTACGAGCAGTACTTC. Its translation is CASGLVPPYEQYF.

This clone showed up just once. This rearrangement joins TRBV2 to TRBJ2-2; no clear D. The V end lost 4 bases, the J end lost 2 bases, and 8 bases lay between the germline ends. The germline CDR1 and CDR2 sequences are SNHLY and FYNNEI. CDR3 length equals 14 residues. DNA for the CDR3: TGTGCCAGCAGTGCAAGGGCCAACACCGGGGAGCTGTTTTTT. Its protein product is CASSARANTGELFF.

V is TRBV10-3 and J is TRBJ1-5; no clear D gene. Per the germline V gene, CDR1 is ENHRY and CDR2 is SYGVKD. V was shortened by 2 bases and J by 6 bases, with 14 bases between the two germline ends. The CDR3 covers 15 residues. Written as DNA, the CDR3 is TGTGCCATCAGTGAGGGAAAAATGGGCAGTCAGCCCCAGCATTTT. It encodes CAISEGKMGSQPQHF.

With regard to this clone: Other DNA sequences in the sample encode the same CDR3. The chain employs TRBV2 and TRBJ2-7, with a weak D call TRBD1 (5 bases). Germline V gene data show CDR1 as SNHLY and CDR2 as FYNNEI. The CDR3 totals 12 residues. Trimming took off 8 bases at V and 2 bases at J, with 10 bases between the two ends. Here the CDR3 DNA reads TGTGCCAGCCGAGACAGCCCCTACGAGCAGTACTTC. Residues: CASRDSPYEQYF.

This clone has a single count. The rearrangement joins TRBV6-1 to TRBJ2-3, with TRBD1 identical over 8 bases. V trimming: 7 bases; J trimming: 5 bases; junction bases outside the gene matches: 5. This CDR3 is built from 13 residues. Per germline, CDR1 MNHNS and CDR2 SASEGT. Written as DNA, the CDR3 is TGTGCCAGCACGGACAGGGCTGGAGATACGCAGTATTTT. It translates to CASTDRAGDTQYF.

The chain links TRBV30 to TRBJ2-3; a possible D gene is TRBD1 (6 bases). Germline CDR1 is GTSNPN and CDR2 is SVGIG (reference sequence). Trimming took 2 bases from V and 2 from J, leaving 11 bases between them. The CDR3 is 14 residues long. The CDR3 protein is CAWSPGGFTDTQYF. CDR3 DNA sequence: TGTGCCTGGAGTCCTGGGGGCTTCACAGATACGCAGTATTTT. The whole variable domain, remainder taken from reference TRBV30 and TRBJ2-3, is SQTIHQWPATLVQPVGSPLSLECTVEGTSNPNLYWYRQAAGRGLQLLFYSVGIGQISSEVPQNLSASRPQDRQFILSSKKLLLSDSGFYLCAWSPGGFTDTQYFGPGTRLTVL.

A remark on this clone: The sample contains more than one DNA sequence encoding this CDR3. The chain combines TRBV6-5 with TRBJ2-7; perhaps TRBD2 as D (6 bases). Per the germline V gene, CDR1 is MNHEY and CDR2 is SVGAGI. The CDR3 extends over 13 amino acids. Trimming shortened V by 8 bases and J by 0 bases, and 11 bases separated the two germline ends. CDR3 bases: TGTGCCAGCTCGCGGGGTAGCTCCTACGAGCAGTACTTC. This encodes CASSRGSSYEQYF.